This TCR beta chain was observed in a study of regulatory T cells in long-lasting Graves disease. Study-wide context: Positivity for TSH receptor antibodies plus over 5 years of antithyroid drugs meant persistent Graves' disease.

The ends lost 7 bases at V and 6 bases at J; junction bases unmatched: 11. Germline V gene data show CDR1 as MNHNS and CDR2 as SASEGT. The CDR3 spans 15 residues. Construction of TCR beta libraries relied on iRepertoire HTBI primers and on Arm-PCR targeting CDR3 regions. TCRdb reprocessed the multiplex PCR reads with MiXCR, giving one entry per CDR3 protein. The table has 350,000 to 450,000 distinct CDR3 sequences, roughly 23% seen once; the top ten hold around 15%. Noted time point: persistent/refractory GD, antithyroid drugs over 5 years with positive TRAb. From PBMCs, RNA was extracted and then used to make the TCR library. This clonotype was counted many times.

The source material was peripheral blood mononuclear cells (PBMCs), sampled when the disease was refractory, from a patient treated with antithyroid drugs. This chain links TRBV6-1 with TRBJ2-2, with 7 bases fitting TRBD2. The clonotype comes from a female donor with Graves disease. CDR3 residues: CASKVPGSGAGELFF. For the CDR3, the DNA is TGTGCCAGCAAGGTTCCCGGGAGCGGGGCCGGGGAGCTGTTTTTT.